The rows below give T cell receptor beta chains drawn from one sample of a study of T cells in Graves' hyperthyroidism and ophthalmopathy. Each CDR3 protein gets one entry after TCRdb re-called the multiplex PCR reads with MiXCR. Among about 370,000 distinct CDR3 sequences listed, nearly 15% were seen once. Sequencing was done on a sample of blood. The receptors here all came from a woman aged 55-75 years with Graves' ophthalmopathy. Both conserved end residues are part of each CDR3.

TRBV2,TRBJ2-3,CASRVGRVDTQYF
TRBV27,TRBJ2-7,CASRQGRWYEQYF
TRBV6-4,TRBJ1-2,CASSDRRGYYGYTF
TRBV20-1,TRBJ2-7,CSARDFRLAGGNEQYF
TRBV15,TRBJ2-1,CATSRDDGYNEQFF
TRBV20-1,TRBJ1-1,CSAEALTGSRIMNTEAFF
TRBV10-3,TRBJ2-5,CAISEGWETQYF
TRBV12-3/TRBV12-4,TRBJ1-3,CASSPPDGPEYSGNTIYF
TRBV6-1,TRBJ2-7,CASSGTSSYEQYF
TRBV14,TRBJ2-1,CASSQGTQGNEQFF
TRBV18,TRBJ2-6,CASSPATGGPGANVLTF
TRBV28,TRBJ1-1,CASSLRGPTGAHTEAFF
TRBV18,TRBJ2-7,CASSLAEGSYEQYF
TRBV4-1,TRBJ2-5,CASSQGTSTQETQYF
TRBV20-1,TRBJ2-7,CSASDPSGGGMSYEQYF
TRBV12-3/TRBV12-4,TRBJ2-5,CASSLGEPRGTQYF
TRBV19,TRBJ1-5,CASSTKTGRFSPQHF
TRBV6-5,TRBJ2-1,CASSYTSRVNEQFF
TRBV6-1,TRBJ2-1,CASSGTVGSYNEQFF
TRBV29-1,TRBJ2-4,CSVSETSWSGIQYF
TRBV7-2,TRBJ1-3,CASSLTPSPGNTIYF
TRBV4-1,TRBJ2-3,CASSQSSGSPDTQYF
TRBV10-3,TRBJ2-3,CAIGSLAGSTDTQYF
TRBV25-1,TRBJ2-3,CASSETSGYTDTQYF
TRBV2,TRBJ1-1,CASSEIVGYTEAFF
TRBV19,TRBJ1-1,CASSRGDTLAEAFF
TRBV10-1,TRBJ1-1,CASSESSGTEAFF
TRBV28,TRBJ2-1,CASSNERDSDEQFF
TRBV20-1,TRBJ1-1,CSARIGGYTEAFF
TRBV28,TRBJ2-1,CASSLGVGRGWNEQFF
TRBV9,TRBJ2-1,CASSVGPYPEGQFF
TRBV28,TRBJ2-7,CASRDTPYEQYF
TRBV4-1,TRBJ2-7,CASSHAPGRKKYEQYF
TRBV10-1,TRBJ2-7,CASSEGGRPPYEQYF
TRBV30,TRBJ1-2,CAWSVLQGGGYTF
TRBV7-9,TRBJ1-2,CASSSPGQGNYGYTF
TRBV10-3,TRBJ2-5,CAISESETQYF
TRBV7-8,TRBJ1-3,CASSFRGAGNTIYF
TRBV11-2,TRBJ1-1,CTSVRTEAFF
TRBV7-6,TRBJ1-6,CASSLERDAPLHF
TRBV29-1,TRBJ2-7,CSSRHGYEQYF
TRBV11-3,TRBJ2-3,CASSLGGLAGRTDTQYF
TRBV5-5,TRBJ2-5,CASSWTGDETQYF
TRBV5-1,TRBJ2-7,CASSLAGGGLAGNEQYF
TRBV20-1,TRBJ1-6,CSARDLGNNSPLHF